This T cell receptor (beta chain) was documented in a study of blood T cell repertoires in COVID-19. Study-wide background: Collection of acute and convalescent COVID-19 samples took place in the United States, Italy and Spain. PBMCs, B-cell-depleted T cells, or T cells provided the cDNA or gDNA that made up the material.

Enrollees, about 18 to 95 years old, lived in 20 to 25 US areas. Cohort placement rested on clinical history that participants reported themselves. Assay used: immunoSEQ multiplex PCR; TCRdb lists only in-frame clones, some missing. The repertoire consists of 180,000 or so clones, with more than 75% occurring once and the leading ten covering 5.6%. CDR3 size: 16 residues. V lost 4 bases to trimming and J lost 5 bases; unmatched junction nucleotides: 4. Germline lookup yields CDR1 SGHNT and CDR2 YENEEA. The chain employs TRBV11-3 and TRBJ2-2; 13 bases agree with TRBD2. Sequencing was performed on PBMCs or T cells enriched from blood (not recorded which). This clonotype was obtained from a man between 40 and 49 years old with acute COVID-19. The CDR3 DNA follows: TGTGCCAGCAGCTCCGGGACTAGCGGGACTACCGGGGAGCTGTTTTTT. This encodes CASSSGTSGTTGELFF.